The 25 T cell receptor beta chains below all came from one sample that was sequenced in a study of T cell clones after liver transplantation (dated by TCRdb to between 2018 and 2021). The library was produced with the immunoSEQ multiplex PCR assay. In TCRdb, the immuneACCESS table is reduced to in-frame sequences with V and J assigned. These tables do not hold every clone; where another copy was compared, an unresolved V gene accounts for under half, and the others remain unexplained. Recorded for this sample are 5,000 to 6,500 clones; around 30% of them occurred a single time. The top ten clones comprise 5.2% of the sample. Their antigens remain unidentified. To define alloreactive TCRbeta sequences, the proliferating CFSE-low cells from the MLR were sequenced. The sample was CD4+ T cells from cultured PBMCs. Every receptor here comes from a human patient who received a liver transplant. Following transplantation, part of the T cell population may be supplied by the graft donor rather than the patient.

This clone occurred a few times. The chain links TRBV21-1 to TRBJ1-3. TRBV21-1 is termed a pseudogene. This CDR3 region has 15 residues. The CDR3 DNA reads TGTGCCAGCAGCAAAGGCGTCCTCTCTGGAAACACCATATATTTT. It specifies CASSKGVLSGNTIYF.

This clone was counted between two and nine times. The chain's CDR3 is CASSARYYEQYF. CDR3 coding DNA: TGTGCCAGCAGTGCCCGTTACTACGAGCAGTACTTC. This chain joins TRBV6-1 and TRBJ2-7; D gene ambiguous. From germline, CDR1 is MNHNS and CDR2 SASEGT. This CDR3 comprises 12 residues. Deletions cut 4 bases from V and 3 bases from J, with 7 bases between.

To note about this clone: The germline gene is not matched at one end of the junction; a read error may be the cause. The chain uses TRBV7-2 and TRBJ2-1; D tentatively fits TRBD1 or TRBD2 (5 bases each). This CDR3 comprises 12 residues. CDR1 is SGHTA and CDR2 is FQGNSA in the germline V gene. The CDR3 coding sequence is TGTGCCAGCAGCTTAGCGGGGGTAGTTAGGGTCTTC. Amino acids: CASSLAGVVRVF.

This clone rates as medium-sized. Within the sample, other DNA sequences also encode this same CDR3. V usage is TRBV18 and J usage is TRBJ2-1; D ambiguous. V lost 5 bases and J 5 bases, leaving 4 bases between the germline ends. This CDR3 is 11 amino acids long. Per germline, CDR1 KGHSH and CDR2 LQKENI. CDR3 loop: CASSRDNEQFF. The CDR3 nucleotides read TGTGCCAGCTCAAGAGACAATGAGCAGTTCTTC.

This clone has only a few counts. This rearrangement joins TRBV6-5 to TRBJ2-3; D is possibly TRBD2 (6 bases). The V gene lost 1 base and the J gene lost 6 bases, with 11 bases spanning the gap. The CDR3 length is 14 residues. Germline V gives CDR1 MNHEY, CDR2 SVGAGI. The CDR3 protein is CASSYFRESDTQYF. The CDR3 DNA reads TGTGCCAGCAGTTACTTTCGGGAGTCGGATACGCAGTATTTT.

The V and J genes are TRBV6-6 and TRBJ1-5; 7 bases agree with TRBD1. CDR1 MNHNY and CDR2 SVGAGI come from the germline V gene (reference sequence). The CDR3 is 14 amino acids. V was clipped by 6 bases and J by 2 bases; unmatched bases: 4. The DNA for the CDR3 is TGTGCCAGCAGCCACAGGGGTGGCAATCAGCCCCAGCATTTT. This sequence encodes CASSHRGGNQPQHF.

The chain carries TRBV29-1 and TRBJ1-1; TRBD1 matches at 7 bases. V shed 7 bases and J 1 base; nucleotides not matched to a gene: 9. The CDR3 consists of 14 residues. Germline CDR1 is SQVTM and CDR2 is ANQGSEA. In DNA form, the CDR3 reads TGCAGCGCCACGACAGGGAGAACGAACACTGAAGCTTTCTTT. Translating gives CSATTGRTNTEAFF.

This clone is judged large. V gene TRBV2 combines with J gene TRBJ2-7; the D gene is possibly TRBD2 (5 bases). Germline V lookup: CDR1 SNHLY, CDR2 FYNNEI. Trimming took off 10 bases at V and 3 bases at J, with 13 bases between the two ends. The CDR3 loop spans 12 amino acids. CDR3 protein: CATGVRDYEQYF. DNA of the CDR3: TGTGCCACCGGTGTGAGGGACTACGAGCAGTACTTC.

This clone was counted between two and nine times. The chain couples TRBV5-1 to TRBJ2-1; D gene ambiguous. The germline V gene encodes CDR1 SGHRS and CDR2 YFSETQ. The CDR3 contains 15 residues. Deletions cut 3 bases from V and 0 bases from J, with 10 bases between. CDR3 in DNA: TGCGCCAGCAGCTATACAGCTAGCTCCTACAATGAGCAGTTCTTC. Its protein product is CASSYTASSYNEQFF.

Relative to its sample, this clone is medium-sized (0.01 to 0.1%). The chain is built from TRBV7-9 and TRBJ2-7; tentative D call: TRBD1 (5 bases). V lost 3 bases to trimming and J lost 7 bases, with 13 bases between them. The CDR3 runs 13 residues. Germline-derived CDR1 and CDR2 are SEHNR and FQNEAQ (reference sequence). DNA for the CDR3: TGTGCCAGCAGCTTGGTAGGGGTCGGAGAGCAGTACTTC. Translated, it gives CASSLVGVGEQYF.

This chain connects TRBV28 to TRBJ2-1; no clear D gene. V was shortened by 6 bases and J by 6 bases, with 12 bases between the two germline ends. The CDR3 has 13 amino acids. Germline CDR1 reads MDHEN; CDR2 reads SYDVKM. Here the CDR3 reads CASSSGSLNEQFF. CDR3 nucleotide sequence: TGTGCCAGCAGCTCTGGCTCCCTCAATGAGCAGTTCTTC.

The chain uses TRBV2 and TRBJ2-5; D gene unclear. The J call may be incorrect, as the DNA end agrees better with TRBJ2-7. Germline V gives CDR1 SNHLY, CDR2 FYNNEI. The CDR3 extends over 15 amino acids. The CDR3 bases are TGTGCCAGCAGACGCGACCAGACGGAGACCTACGAGCAGTACTTC. Translated: CASRRDQTETYEQYF.

In its sample, this clone ranks as large. The V gene is TRBV6-5, the J gene TRBJ2-1; tentatively, D is TRBD1 (5 bases). The CDR3 runs 14 residues. CDR1 and CDR2 from the germline V gene are MNHEY and SVGAGI. V was pared by 2 bases and J by 1 base, with 6 bases between. CDR3 sequence reads: CASSYTGSYNEQFF. Here the CDR3 DNA reads TGTGCCAGCAGTTACACAGGTTCCTACAATGAGCAGTTCTTC.

The chain combines TRBV6-5 with TRBJ2-7; no clear D gene. Germline-derived CDR1 and CDR2 are MNHEY and SVGAGI. This CDR3 comprises 12 residues. Between the trimmed V and J ends, which lost 0 bases and 7 bases, there was a span of 7 bases. The chain's CDR3 is CASSYSKEEQYF. CDR3 sequence (DNA): TGTGCCAGCAGTTACTCAAAGGAGGAGCAGTACTTC.

The chain carries TRBV27 and TRBJ1-2; D remains unclear. V lost 3 bases and J 0 bases, leaving 5 bases between the germline ends. Per germline, CDR1 MNHEY and CDR2 SMNVEV (reference sequence). The CDR3 consists of 13 residues. CDR3 in amino acids: CASSLKSNYGYTF. In DNA, the CDR3 is TGTGCCAGCAGTTTGAAGTCTAACTATGGCTACACCTTC.

The table lists this clone with a count of one. The chain carries TRBV7-2 and TRBJ2-3; D is perhaps TRBD2 (6 bases). Between the trimmed V and J ends, which lost 5 bases and 2 bases, there was a span of 17 bases. Per the germline V gene, CDR1 is SGHTA and CDR2 is FQGNSA. The CDR3 runs to 16 residues. CDR3 region: CASSPRDSGATDTQYF. As DNA, the CDR3 is TGTGCCAGCAGCCCTAGGGACTCTGGGGCCACAGATACGCAGTATTTT.

The chain carries TRBV7-2 and TRBJ2-1; 8 positions agree with TRBD1. CDR3 length: 15 amino acids. J gave up 8 bases and V 5 bases, and 11 bases lay outside the gene matches. In germline, CDR1 is SGHTA, CDR2 FQGNSA. CDR3 sequence: CASSLPYRTGHEQFF. The CDR3 DNA sequence: TGTGCCAGCAGCCTACCCTACAGGACAGGGCATGAGCAGTTCTTC.

This clone is medium-sized. The chain joins TRBV5-1 to TRBJ1-2, with 7 bases identical to TRBD1. There are 14 residues in the CDR3. V trimming: 4 bases; J trimming: 5 bases; junction bases outside the gene matches: 8. Germline loops: CDR1 SGHRS, CDR2 YFSETQ. The CDR3 DNA follows: TGCGCCAGCAGCCCCCAGGGGGGACTATATGGCTACACCTTC. Amino acids: CASSPQGGLYGYTF.

The V gene is TRBV28, the J gene TRBJ2-7; no firm D call. The germline V gene encodes CDR1 MDHEN and CDR2 SYDVKM. Deletions cut 4 bases from V and 6 bases from J, with 16 bases between. The CDR3 runs to 14 residues. This CDR3 reads CASSSMGPPGEQYF. The CDR3 coding sequence is TGTGCCAGCAGTTCTATGGGCCCCCCCGGCGAGCAGTACTTC.

The chain carries TRBV28 and TRBJ1-1; D might be TRBD1 (5 bases). Deletions cut 0 bases from V and 5 bases from J, with 10 bases between. Per germline, CDR1 MDHEN and CDR2 SYDVKM. This CDR3 region has 14 residues. The DNA for the CDR3 is TGTGCCAGCAGTTTATGGGGGGGAGGGACTGAAGCTTTCTTT. Translated: CASSLWGGGTEAFF.

This chain joins TRBV14 and TRBJ2-3; D possibly corresponds to TRBD2 (5 bases). V lost 4 bases and J 2 bases, leaving 13 bases between the germline ends. Germline-derived CDR1 and CDR2 are SGHDN and FVKESK. The CDR3 is 15 amino acids. The CDR3 coding sequence is TGTGCCAGCAGCCCGCTAGCAGGCCACACAGATACGCAGTATTTT. Protein: CASSPLAGHTDTQYF.

This clone rates as medium-sized. The J gene is TRBJ2-7, the V gene TRBV7-9, with D perhaps given as TRBD1 or TRBD2 (5 bases each). The CDR3 covers 11 residues. Trimming took 6 bases from V and 6 from J, leaving 9 bases between them. Germline V gives CDR1 SEHNR, CDR2 FQNEAQ (reference sequence). CDR3 bases: TGTGCCAGCAGTACGGGGCCCGAGCAGTACTTC. Amino acid sequence: CASSTGPEQYF.

This clone has only a few counts. This chain links TRBV19 with TRBJ2-7, with 9 positions matching TRBD1. J gave up 3 bases and V 3 bases, and 6 bases lay outside the gene matches. The CDR3 sequence is 15 residues long. CDR1 is LNHDA and CDR2 is SQIVND in the germline V gene (reference sequence). The CDR3, as DNA: TGTGCCAGTAGTATTTACGGGACAGGGAACTACGAGCAGTACTTC. It specifies CASSIYGTGNYEQYF.

This clone was seen a handful of times. The chain links TRBV11-1 to TRBJ1-5; D ambiguous. Germline V gene data show CDR1 as SGHAT and CDR2 as FQDESV (reference sequence). CDR3 length: 13 amino acids. Trimming pared 2 bases from V and 3 bases from J, leaving 5 bases between. The CDR3 is CASSLNLNQPQHF. CDR3 coding DNA: TGTGCCAGCAGCTTAAATCTCAATCAGCCCCAGCATTTT.

There are a few counts of this clone. The V gene is TRBV2, the J gene TRBJ2-2, with D possibly TRBD1 on 5 matching bases. With 4 bases removed from V and 5 bases from J, the gap between germline ends came to 14 bases. CDR3 length equals 15 residues. Germline V gives CDR1 SNHLY, CDR2 FYNNEI. CDR3 nucleotide sequence: TGTGCCAGCAGTGCGTATGGGGCAAGGACCGGGGAGCTGTTTTTT. Encoded protein: CASSAYGARTGELFF.